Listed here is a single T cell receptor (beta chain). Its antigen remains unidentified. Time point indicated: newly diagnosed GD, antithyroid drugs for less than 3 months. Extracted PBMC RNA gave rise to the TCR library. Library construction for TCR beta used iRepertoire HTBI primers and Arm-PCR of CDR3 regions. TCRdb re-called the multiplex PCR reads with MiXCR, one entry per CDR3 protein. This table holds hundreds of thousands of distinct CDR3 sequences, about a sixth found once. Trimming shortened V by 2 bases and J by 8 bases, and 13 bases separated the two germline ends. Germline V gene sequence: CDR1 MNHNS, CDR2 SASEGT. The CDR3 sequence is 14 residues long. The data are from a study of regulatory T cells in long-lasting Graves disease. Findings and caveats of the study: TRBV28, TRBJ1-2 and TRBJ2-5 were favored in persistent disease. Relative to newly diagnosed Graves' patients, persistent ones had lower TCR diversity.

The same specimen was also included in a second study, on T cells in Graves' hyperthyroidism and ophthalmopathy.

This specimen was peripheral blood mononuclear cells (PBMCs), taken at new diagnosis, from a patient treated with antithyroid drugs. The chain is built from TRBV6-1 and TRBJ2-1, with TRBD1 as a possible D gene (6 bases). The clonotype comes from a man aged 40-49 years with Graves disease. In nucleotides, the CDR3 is TGTGCCAGCAGTGAACCCTACAGGGCGGATGAGCAGTTCTTC. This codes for CASSEPYRADEQFF.